What follows describes a single T cell receptor beta chain. The CDR3 contains 16 residues. Germline CDR1 is MNHEY and CDR2 is SMNVEV (reference sequence). V lost 6 bases to trimming and J lost 2 bases; unmatched junction nucleotides: 7. Per the original data handling: Reference gene primer amplification yielded estimated nucleated cell counts. TCRdb's copy holds only in-frame clones and misses some; the assay was immunoSEQ multiplex PCR. V and J calls and clone size follow that table, whereas D and trimming were derived from the DNA. Counted here are approximately 200,000 clones, more than 75% occurring once; the ten biggest clones make up over 2.5%. The source of the sample is a study of blood T cell repertoires in COVID-19. Turning to the study itself: The analysed material was cDNA or gDNA that came from T cells, B-cell-depleted T cells, or PBMCs.

Sample: peripheral blood. This TCR was recovered from a man between 45 and 60 years old who had recovered from COVID-19. The gene calls are TRBV27 and TRBJ1-3, with 10 bases matching TRBD1. In nucleotides, the CDR3 is TGTGCCAGCAGCCCGCTAGGACAGGGGGCTGGAAACACCATATATTTT. Its translation: CASSPLGQGAGNTIYF.